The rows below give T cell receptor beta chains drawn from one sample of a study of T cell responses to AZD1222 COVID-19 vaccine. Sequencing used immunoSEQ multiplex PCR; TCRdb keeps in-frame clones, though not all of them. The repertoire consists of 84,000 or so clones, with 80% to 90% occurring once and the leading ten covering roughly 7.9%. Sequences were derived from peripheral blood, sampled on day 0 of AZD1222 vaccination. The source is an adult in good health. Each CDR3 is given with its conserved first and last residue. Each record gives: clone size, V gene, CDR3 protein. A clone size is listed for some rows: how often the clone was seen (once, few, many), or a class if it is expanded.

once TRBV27 CASSISGRWEETQYF
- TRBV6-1 CASSEGQGAYGYTF
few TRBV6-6 CASSYPEGEQYF
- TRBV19 CASNYPGGREGTEAFF
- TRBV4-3 CASSQRVGRTEAKNIQYF
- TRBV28 CASSLIPYEQYF
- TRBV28 CASSPREVNQPQHF
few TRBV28 CASSPRPNYGYTF
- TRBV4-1 CASSQDSRLAGGSILADTQYF
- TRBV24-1 CATSDGDPRGGQPQHF
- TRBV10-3 CAISGGRGPNNEQFF
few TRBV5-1 CASSSTLAGGELFF
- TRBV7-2 CASSLGGSIGTDTQYF
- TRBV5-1 CASSLDGQEVETQYF
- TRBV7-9 CASSPGQGYEQYF
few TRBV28 CASSNWDRTNEKLFF
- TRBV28 CASSSGFAGNTIYF
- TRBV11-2 CASTLGVSSYNEQFF
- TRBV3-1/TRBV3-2 CASSQEGGDTEAFF
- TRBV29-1 CSVASDPNSYEQYF
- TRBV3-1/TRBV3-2 CASSLSPSVQETQYF
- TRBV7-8 CASSTGTRYTEAFF
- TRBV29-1 CSVQGQGVYEQYF
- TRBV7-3 CASSIESGQPQHF
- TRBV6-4 CASSDWSGAAYNEQFF
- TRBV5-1 CASSFSVSGNTIYF
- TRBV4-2 CASSQDLRREEDTQYF
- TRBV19 CASSSWNPFGSYEQYF
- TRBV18 CASSPPSRTDIEQYF
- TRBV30 CAWSVGAGYEQYF
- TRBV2 CASSPQGFYGYTF
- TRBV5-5 CASSFSQVNTEAFF
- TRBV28 CASQETGYNSPLHF
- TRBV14 CASSPAPGGSRPGELFF
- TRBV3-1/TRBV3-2 CASSLGLAGVYEQYF
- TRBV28 CASSLVRGNQPQHF
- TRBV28 CASSLGRGDTQYF
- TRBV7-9 CASSRGLAGYTDTQYF
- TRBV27 CASSWTGGDSPLHF
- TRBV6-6 CASRTSGSFGTDTQYF
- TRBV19 CASSKPGSVFRNEQFF
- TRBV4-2 CASSGSGTANEKLFF
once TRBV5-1 CASSGAAGGIDYGYTF
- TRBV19 CASSIDALAGGPDEQYF
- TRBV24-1 CATSDPTVTEAFF
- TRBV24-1 CADEEPLRRQPQHF
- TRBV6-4 CASSIIRGETQYF
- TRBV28 CASRLGRDRVYLSSYNEQFF
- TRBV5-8 CASSFLSSGSNEQFF
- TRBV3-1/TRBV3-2 CASSQGPSESYGYTF
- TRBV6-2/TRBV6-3 CASSPLGAGGNQPQHF
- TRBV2 CASSETQGSEQYF
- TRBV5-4 CASSPRAGPNQPQHF
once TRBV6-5 CASSNFRADTEAFF
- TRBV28 CASSSTRNYEQYF